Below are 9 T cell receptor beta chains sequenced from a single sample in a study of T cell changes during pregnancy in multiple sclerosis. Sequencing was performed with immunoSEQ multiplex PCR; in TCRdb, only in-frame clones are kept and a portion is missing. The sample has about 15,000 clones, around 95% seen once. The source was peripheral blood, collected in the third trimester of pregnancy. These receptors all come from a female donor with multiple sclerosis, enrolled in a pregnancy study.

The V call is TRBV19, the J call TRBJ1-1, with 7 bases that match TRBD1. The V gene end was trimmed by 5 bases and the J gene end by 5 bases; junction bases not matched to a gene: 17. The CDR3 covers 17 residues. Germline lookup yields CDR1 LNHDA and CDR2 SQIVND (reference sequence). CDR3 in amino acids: CASSPNPSTGKRTEAFF. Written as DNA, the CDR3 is TGTGCCAGTAGTCCAAACCCCTCGACAGGGAAACGTACTGAAGCTTTCTTT.

As DNA, the CDR3 is TGTGCCAGCAGTAACGACGGGACAGGGGAGGCGAACACTGAAGCTTTCTTT. The encoded protein is CASSNDGTGEANTEAFF. The chain uses TRBV2 and TRBJ1-1; 10 positions agree with TRBD1. The V gene's germline CDR1 is SNHLY and CDR2 FYNNEI. This CDR3 comprises 17 residues. With 5 bases clipped from V and 1 base from J, the junction kept 10 bases outside the gene matches.

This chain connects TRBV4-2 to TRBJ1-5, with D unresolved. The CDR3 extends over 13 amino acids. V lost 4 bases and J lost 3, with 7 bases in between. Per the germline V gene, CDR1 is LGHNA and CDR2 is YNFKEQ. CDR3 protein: CASSREPNQPQHF. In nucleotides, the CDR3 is TGTGCCAGCAGCCGTGAGCCCAATCAGCCCCAGCATTTT.

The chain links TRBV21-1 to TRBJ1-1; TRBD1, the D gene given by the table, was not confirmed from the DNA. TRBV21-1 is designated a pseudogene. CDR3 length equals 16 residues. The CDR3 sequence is CASSKGGTGFGTEAFF. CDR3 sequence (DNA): TGTGCCAGCAGCAAAGGAGGGACAGGGTTTGGCACTGAAGCTTTCTTT.

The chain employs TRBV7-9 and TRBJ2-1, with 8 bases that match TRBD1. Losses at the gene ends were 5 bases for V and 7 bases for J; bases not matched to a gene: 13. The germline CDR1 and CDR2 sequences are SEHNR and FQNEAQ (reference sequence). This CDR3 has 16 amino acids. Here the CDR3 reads CASSLRQGIFSNEQFF. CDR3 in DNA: TGTGCCAGCAGCCTCCGACAGGGGATTTTTTCTAATGAGCAGTTCTTC.

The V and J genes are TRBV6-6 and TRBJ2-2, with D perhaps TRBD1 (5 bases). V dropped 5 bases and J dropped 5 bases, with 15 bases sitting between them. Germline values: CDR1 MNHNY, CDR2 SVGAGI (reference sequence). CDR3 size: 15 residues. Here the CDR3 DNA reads TGTGCCAGCAGTACAGGCCCATCGAGGACCGGGGAGCTGTTTTTT. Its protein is CASSTGPSRTGELFF.

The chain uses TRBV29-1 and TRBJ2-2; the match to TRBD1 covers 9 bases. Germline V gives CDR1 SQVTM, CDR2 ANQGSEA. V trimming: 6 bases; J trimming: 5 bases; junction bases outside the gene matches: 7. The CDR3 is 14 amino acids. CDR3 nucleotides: TGCAGCGTACCGGGACAGGGAAAAACCGGGGAGCTGTTTTTT. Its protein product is CSVPGQGKTGELFF.

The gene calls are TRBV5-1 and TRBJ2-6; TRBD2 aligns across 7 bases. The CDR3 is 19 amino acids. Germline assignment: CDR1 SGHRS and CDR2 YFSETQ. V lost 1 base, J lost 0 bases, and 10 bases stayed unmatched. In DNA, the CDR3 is TGCGCCAGCAGCTTGTTTGGTGGGGGGGACTACTCTGGGGCCAACGTCCTGACTTTC. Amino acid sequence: CASSLFGGGDYSGANVLTF.

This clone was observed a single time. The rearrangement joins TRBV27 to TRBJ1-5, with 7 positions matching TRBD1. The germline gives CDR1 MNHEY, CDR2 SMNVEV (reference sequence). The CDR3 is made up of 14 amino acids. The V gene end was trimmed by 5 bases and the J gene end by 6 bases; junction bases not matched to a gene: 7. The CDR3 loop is CASSGQGETQPQHF. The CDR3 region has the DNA TGTGCCAGCAGTGGGCAGGGGGAAACTCAGCCCCAGCATTTT.